Sequencing of this TCR beta chain was carried out in a study of siplizumab effects on memory and regulatory T cells. This CDR3 has 15 residues. Per the germline V gene, CDR1 is SGHRS and CDR2 is YFSETQ. With 3 bases removed from V and 8 bases from J, the gap between germline ends came to 20 bases. Sequencing was performed with immunoSEQ multiplex PCR; in TCRdb, only in-frame clones are kept and a portion is missing. The data show about 110,000 clones, roughly 92% seen once. The origin of this receptor is a human donor in good health. The sequenced material came from CD4+ T cells sorted from blood. V and J are TRBV5-1 and TRBJ1-2, with D possibly matching TRBD1 (5 bases). As DNA, the CDR3 is TGCGCCAGCAGCTCCATTATACCGGGGGTGGGAGGCTACACCTTC. This gives the protein CASSSIIPGVGGYTF.